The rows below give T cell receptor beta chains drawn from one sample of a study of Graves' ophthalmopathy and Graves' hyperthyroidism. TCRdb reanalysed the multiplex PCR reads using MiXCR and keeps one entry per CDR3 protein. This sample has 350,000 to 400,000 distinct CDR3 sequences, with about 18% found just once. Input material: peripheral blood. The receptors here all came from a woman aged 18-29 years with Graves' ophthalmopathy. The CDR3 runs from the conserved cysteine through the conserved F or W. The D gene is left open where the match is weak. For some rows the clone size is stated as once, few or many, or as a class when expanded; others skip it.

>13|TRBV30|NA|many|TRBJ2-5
CAWELKGEETQYF
TGTGCCTGGGAATTGAAGGGGGAAGAGACCCAGTACTTC
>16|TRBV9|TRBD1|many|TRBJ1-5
CASSATGGDADQPQHF
TGTGCCAGCAGCGCTACAGGGGGCGATGCGGATCAGCCCCAGCATTTT
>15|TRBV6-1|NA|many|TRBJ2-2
CASSGPSLGLGELFF
TGTGCCAGCAGTGGCCCCAGTTTGGGCTTGGGGGAGCTGTTTTTT
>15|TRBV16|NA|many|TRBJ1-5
CASSQWSQSNQPQHF
TGTGCCAGCAGCCAATGGTCCCAGAGCAATCAGCCCCAGCATTTT
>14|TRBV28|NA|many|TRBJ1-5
CASSLTAPGQPQHF
TGTGCCAGCAGTTTGACGGCTCCGGGTCAGCCCCAGCATTTT
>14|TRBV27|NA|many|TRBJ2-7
CASSSLTGFHEQYF
TGTGCCAGCAGTTCCCTGACAGGATTCCACGAGCAGTACTTC
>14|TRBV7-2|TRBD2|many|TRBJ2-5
CASSPGRGAETQYF
TGTGCCAGCAGCCCCGGGAGGGGAGCAGAGACCCAGTACTTC
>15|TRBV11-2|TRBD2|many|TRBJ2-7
CASSLNAGASWEQYF
TGTGCCAGCAGCTTAAACGCGGGAGCCTCCTGGGAGCAGTACTTC
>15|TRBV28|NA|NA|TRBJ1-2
CASRQNWLGIYGYTF
TGTGCCAGCAGACAAAATTGGCTAGGGATCTATGGCTACACCTTC
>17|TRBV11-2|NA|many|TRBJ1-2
CASSSPRTGRGYYGCTF
TGTGCCAGCAGCTCCCCCCGGACCGGTCGGGGATACTATGGCTGCACCTTC
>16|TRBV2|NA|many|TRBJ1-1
CASSEARAGLRTEAFF
TGTGCCAGCAGTGAAGCGCGCGCAGGTCTCCGCACTGAAGCTTTCTTT
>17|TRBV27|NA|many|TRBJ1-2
CASSLWSGQHPVYGYTF
TGTGCCAGCAGTTTATGGTCGGGCCAACACCCTGTCTATGGCTACACCTTC
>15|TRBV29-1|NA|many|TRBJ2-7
CSVEGSRDTSYEQYF
TGCAGCGTTGAAGGGAGCCGGGACACATCCTACGAGCAGTACTTC
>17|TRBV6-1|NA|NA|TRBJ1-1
CASSSYPVDTVNTEAFF
TGTGCCAGCAGTAGTTACCCGGTCGATACGGTGAACACTGAAGCTTTCTTT
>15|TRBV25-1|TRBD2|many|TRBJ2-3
CASSETSDGTDTQYF
TGTGCCAGCAGTGAAACTAGCGATGGCACAGATACGCAGTATTTT
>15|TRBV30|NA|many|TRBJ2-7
CAWSTGPPERLEQYF
TGTGCCTGGAGTACAGGACCCCCAGAGCGATTAGAGCAGTACTTC
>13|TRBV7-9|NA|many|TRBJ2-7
CASSLDSAYEQYF
TGTGCCAGCAGCCTAGACTCTGCCTACGAGCAGTACTTC
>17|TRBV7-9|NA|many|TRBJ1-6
CASSPPPGSSYNSPLHF
TGTGCCAGCAGCCCTCCCCCGGGTAGCTCCTATAATTCACCCCTCCACTTT
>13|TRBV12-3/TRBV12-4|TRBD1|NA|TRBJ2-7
CASSFDRGDEQYF
TGTGCCAGCAGTTTCGACAGGGGTGACGAGCAGTACTTC
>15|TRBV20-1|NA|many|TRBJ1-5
CSAKAQGFSNQPQHF
TGCAGTGCAAAAGCCCAGGGATTTAGCAATCAGCCCCAGCATTTT
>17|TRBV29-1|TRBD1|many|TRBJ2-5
CSVESSETGEPRETQYF
TGCAGCGTTGAATCTTCGGAGACAGGGGAGCCGAGAGAGACCCAGTACTTC
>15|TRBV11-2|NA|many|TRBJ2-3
CASSLRGRSTDTQYF
TGTGCCAGCAGCTTAAGGGGGAGGAGCACAGATACGCAGTATTTT
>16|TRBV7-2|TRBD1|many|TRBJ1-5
CASSLAGGVSNQPQHF
TGTGCCAGCAGCTTAGCAGGGGGCGTAAGCAATCAGCCCCAGCATTTT
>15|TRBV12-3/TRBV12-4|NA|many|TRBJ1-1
CASSLDGAAYTEAFF
TGTGCCAGCAGTTTAGATGGGGCAGCTTACACTGAAGCTTTCTTT
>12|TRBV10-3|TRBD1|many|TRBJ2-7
CAIGDRKYEQYF
TGTGCCATCGGGGACAGGAAGTACGAGCAGTACTTC
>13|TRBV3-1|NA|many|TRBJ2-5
CASSQEPTGTQYF
TGTGCCAGCAGCCAAGAACCAACGGGGACCCAGTACTTC
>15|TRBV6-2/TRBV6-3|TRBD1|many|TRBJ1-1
CASSAPPDRVTEAFF
TGTGCCAGCAGTGCCCCCCCGGACAGGGTTACTGAAGCTTTCTTT
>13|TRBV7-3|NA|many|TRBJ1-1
CASDKVGATEAFF
TGTGCCAGCGACAAAGTAGGGGCGACTGAAGCTTTCTTT
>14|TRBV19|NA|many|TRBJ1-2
CASSTQAANYGYTF
TGTGCCAGTAGTACCCAGGCAGCTAACTATGGCTACACCTTC
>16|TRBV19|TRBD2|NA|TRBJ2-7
CASSVALAGGLYEQYF
TGTGCCAGTAGTGTGGCACTAGCGGGAGGGCTGTACGAGCAGTACTTC
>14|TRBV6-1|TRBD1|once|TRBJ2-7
CASSPGQGASEQYF
TGTGCCAGCAGCCCAGGACAGGGGGCGAGCGAGCAGTACTTC
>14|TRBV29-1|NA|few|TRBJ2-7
CSVRTGPISYEQYF
TGCAGCGTTCGAACCGGACCGATCTCCTACGAGCAGTACTTC
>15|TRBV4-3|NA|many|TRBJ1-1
CASSQDVTGYTEAFF
TGCGCCAGCAGCCAAGATGTAACGGGCTACACTGAAGCTTTCTTT
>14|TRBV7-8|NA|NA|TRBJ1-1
CASSLVTQNTEAFF
TGTGCCAGCAGCTTAGTCACACAAAACACTGAAGCTTTCTTT
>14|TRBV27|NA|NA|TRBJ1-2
CASSLRQAAYGYTF
TGTGCCAGCAGTCTCAGACAGGCGGCGTATGGCTACACCTTC
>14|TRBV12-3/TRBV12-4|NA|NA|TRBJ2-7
CASNRQGRSYEQYF
TGTGCCAGCAATCGGCAGGGAAGGTCCTACGAGCAGTACTTC
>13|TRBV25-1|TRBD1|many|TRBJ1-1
CASSQTGGAEAFF
TGTGCCAGCAGCCAGACAGGGGGAGCTGAAGCTTTCTTT
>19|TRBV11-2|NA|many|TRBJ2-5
CASSLVLPGGGGNQETQYF
TGTGCCAGCAGCTTAGTCCTACCTGGGGGCGGGGGCAACCAAGAGACCCAGTACTTC
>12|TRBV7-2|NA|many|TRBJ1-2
CASSFRGRGYTF
TGTGCCAGCAGCTTCAGGGGCCGGGGCTACACCTTC
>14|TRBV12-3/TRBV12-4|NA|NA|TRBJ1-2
CASSLQAGSYGYTF
TGTGCCAGCAGTTTACAGGCAGGCTCCTATGGCTACACCTTC